Reported below is one T cell receptor beta chain. Its specificity is unknown. CDR3 size: 15 residues. Germline V gene sequence: CDR1 MRHNA, CDR2 SNTAGT. V lost 0 bases, J lost 7 bases, and 4 bases stayed unmatched. This entry is derived from a study of vaccination and CD4 T cells after COVID-19. As for the study in general: Typically, post-vaccine samples were obtained a median 72 days after dose two, within a range of 14 to 241.

As for treatment: approximately 9-day PBMC culture with coronavirus spike peptide pools or control peptides (ViraFEST assay). The Oncomine TCR Beta short-read assay sequenced DNA from cultured CD4+ T cells. Scientists extracted genomic DNA from CD4+ T cells grown in culture. TCRdb recomputed calls from the PCR reads with MiXCR, one row per CDR3 protein. The repertoire holds some 11,000 distinct CDR3 sequences, 35% to 45% seen once, with less than 25% in the top ten. The sequencing input was cultured CD4+ T cells from blood. The chain is built from TRBV6-4 and TRBJ2-1; 9 bases match TRBD1. The TCR comes from a human donor with COVID-19. Here the CDR3 DNA reads TGTGCCAGCAGTGACTCGGGACAGGGTAGGAATGAGCAGTTCTTC. This sequence encodes CASSDSGQGRNEQFF.